This TCR beta chain appears in the sequencing data of a study of T cell changes during pregnancy in multiple sclerosis. This clone was recorded only once. Looked up from germline, CDR1 is SQVTM and CDR2 is ANQGSEA. The CDR3 totals 15 residues. With 3 bases clipped from V and 1 base from J, the junction kept 7 bases outside the gene matches. Sequenced by immunoSEQ multiplex PCR; TCRdb stores in-frame clones only, minus some. The sample consists of 85,000 to 130,000 clones, approximately 92% of them appearing once. The TCR comes from a female donor with multiple sclerosis, enrolled in a pregnancy study. This specimen consisted of peripheral blood, obtained in the second trimester of pregnancy. The genes are TRBV29-1 and TRBJ1-1; 8 bases are a match to TRBD1. For the CDR3, the DNA is TGCAGCGTTGAGGGGGTTCAGGGGGCGAACACTGAAGCTTTCTTT. Translating it yields CSVEGVQGANTEAFF.